This T cell receptor beta chain was captured in a study of T cell repertoires in cytomegalovirus infection. Regarding this clonotype: Its antigen is currently unknown.

Findings and limits, study-wide: Dominant in the ex vivo response were TCR beta clonotypes restricted by HLA-C and specific for CMV.

TCRdb analysed the reads with MiXCR anew, one entry per CDR3 protein. The table records some 900,000 distinct CDR3 sequences, around a third of them present only once. This receptor was obtained from a human donor in good health (CMV status not recorded). Some clones in this sample may be carry-over from other donors' samples. Source: cultured CD8+ T cells from PBMCs, taken from culture after CMV antigen stimulation.

CDR3 bases: TGTGCCAGCAGCTTAGCTGTCGGCAATCAGCCCCAGCATTTT. It translates to CASSLAVGNQPQHF. V is TRBV7-8 and J is TRBJ1-5; unclear D gene. Looked up from germline, CDR1 is SGHVS and CDR2 is FQNEAQ. V dropped 0 bases and J dropped 2 bases, with 5 bases sitting between them. The CDR3 consists of 14 residues.